Described below is a single T cell receptor beta chain sequence and its context. Study processing details: Nucleated cell number was recorded as an estimate derived from reference gene primer amplification. The data were produced by immunoSEQ multiplex PCR, yet TCRdb's version contains in-frame clones alone and is incomplete. V, J and clone size are those of that table, while D and trimming were read from the DNA. The sample holds approximately 150,000 clones, around nine tenths seen once. The source of the sample is a study of blood T cell repertoires in COVID-19. The wider study: Spain, Italy and the United States supplied samples that represented acute and convalescent COVID-19. Sample material is recorded as cDNA or gDNA derived from T cells, B-cell-depleted T cells, or PBMCs.

V lost 1 base and J lost 6; bases outside the gene matches: 2. There are 13 residues in the CDR3. The sample comprised peripheral blood. The source of this sequence is a human donor in a cohort sampled during active COVID-19. The chain recombines TRBV12-3 or TRBV12-4 with TRBJ2-7, with TRBD2 identical over 8 bases. The CDR3 sequence is CASSLEAGGEQYF. CDR3 DNA: TGTGCCAGCAGTTTAGAGGCGGGAGGCGAGCAGTACTTC.